A single sample is the source of the 28 T cell receptor beta chains below, sequenced in a study of beta chain features in type 1 diabetes. Since all of the isolated RNA was reverse transcribed, expressed TCRB transcripts were what got sequenced. Using immunoSEQ multiplex PCR, the repertoire was profiled, and TCRdb retains in-frame clones only, with some absent. The sample yields hundreds of thousands of clones, around an eighth seen once. The material sequenced was naive CD4+ T cells from blood. The receptors were sampled from a man between 18 and 35 years old in good health.

V and J are TRBV7-6 and TRBJ2-7, with 7 bases identical to TRBD1. CDR1 is SGHVS and CDR2 is FNYEAQ in the germline V gene. CDR3 size: 15 residues. J gave up 1 base and V 6 bases, and 9 bases lay outside the gene matches. The CDR3 region is CASSDRYRGSYEQYF. The CDR3 DNA sequence: TGTGCCAGCAGTGACCGGTACAGGGGATCCTACGAGCAGTACTTC.

This chain uses TRBV30 with TRBJ2-2; 8 bases align to TRBD2. With V trimmed by 5 bases and J by 0 bases, 2 bases remained unmatched. Looked up from germline, CDR1 is GTSNPN and CDR2 is SVGIG (reference sequence). The CDR3 covers 14 residues. DNA of the CDR3: TGTGCCTGGTCACTAGCGGCGAACACCGGGGAGCTGTTTTTT. It specifies CAWSLAANTGELFF. The full variable domain, its missing parts supplied by reference TRBV30 and TRBJ2-2, is SQTIHQWPATLVQPVGSPLSLECTVEGTSNPNLYWYRQAAGRGLQLLFYSVGIGQISSEVPQNLSASRPQDRQFILSSKKLLLSDSGFYLCAWSLAANTGELFFGEGSRLTVL.

This chain joins TRBV30 and TRBJ2-1; TRBD1 matches 12 bases. This CDR3 comprises 15 residues. J was trimmed by 9 bases and V by 7 bases; bases with no gene match: 13. Germline V gene lookup returns CDR1 GTSNPN and CDR2 SVGIG (reference sequence). CDR3 region: CALETGQGAIGEQFF. The CDR3 coding sequence is TGTGCCTTAGAAACGGGACAGGGGGCTATAGGTGAGCAGTTCTTC.

The chain employs TRBV6-1 and TRBJ2-1; 12 bases match TRBD2. Germline V gives CDR1 MNHNS, CDR2 SASEGT. The CDR3 contains 14 residues. Trimming cost V 6 bases and J 8 bases; bases outside gene matches: 5. The CDR3 loop reads CASSPTSGRYEQFF. The CDR3 coding sequence is TGTGCCAGCAGCCCAACTAGCGGGAGGTATGAGCAGTTCTTC.

Turning to this clone: This sample includes further DNA sequences coding for the same CDR3. The chain links TRBV5-1 to TRBJ2-3; 7 nucleotides line up with TRBD1. The germline V gene has CDR1 SGHRS and CDR2 YFSETQ. Trimming took 0 bases from V and 0 from J; bases not matched to a gene: 1. The CDR3 consists of 15 residues. This CDR3 is CASSLGQGSTDTQYF. CDR3 nucleotides: TGCGCCAGCAGCTTGGGACAGGGTAGCACAGATACGCAGTATTTT.

The V gene is TRBV7-3, the J gene TRBJ2-7; 7 bases line up with TRBD1. V was clipped by 5 bases and J by 4 bases; unmatched bases: 14. Germline-derived CDR1 and CDR2 are SGHTA and FQGTGA. The CDR3 extends over 16 amino acids. CDR3: CASSLERDSRLYEQYF. The CDR3 DNA reads TGTGCCAGCAGCCTTGAAAGGGACAGCAGACTTTACGAGCAGTACTTC. Full variable domain (remainder filled in from reference TRBV7-3 and TRBJ2-7): GAGVSQTPSNKVTEKGKYVELRCDPISGHTALYWYRQSLGQGPEFLIYFQGTGAADDSGLPNDRFFAVRPEGSVSTLKIQRTERGDSAVYLCASSLERDSRLYEQYFGPGTRLTVT.

This clone showed up just a few times. V gene TRBV30 combines with J gene TRBJ1-5; the match to TRBD1 covers 9 bases. Germline-derived CDR1 and CDR2 are GTSNPN and SVGIG (reference sequence). V was clipped by 3 bases and J by 7 bases; unmatched bases: 4. This CDR3 comprises 13 residues. The CDR3 is CAWRTTGGQPQHF. For the CDR3, the DNA is TGTGCCTGGAGGACGACAGGGGGACAGCCCCAGCATTTT.

This clone was detected a few times. This CDR3 is also generated by other DNA sequences in the sample. V usage is TRBV9 and J usage is TRBJ2-1; unclear D gene. V lost 0 bases, J lost 2 bases, and 9 bases lay in between. This CDR3 has 15 residues. Germline lookup yields CDR1 SGDLS and CDR2 YYNGEE. CDR3 in DNA: TGTGCCAGCAGCGTAGATTTGGGCACCTACAATGAGCAGTTCTTC. It is translated as CASSVDLGTYNEQFF.

This clone was detected a few times. The V and J genes are TRBV10-3 and TRBJ1-4; unclear D gene. CDR3 length: 11 amino acids. CDR1 is ENHRY, CDR2 SYGVKD, per germline. CDR3 loop: CAVGLGEKLFF. The CDR3 DNA follows: TGTGCGGTGGGCCTGGGTGAAAAACTGTTTTTT.

This sequence joins TRBV5-6 and TRBJ2-5; 7 bases fit TRBD2. Germline CDR1 SGHDT, CDR2 YYEEEE. CDR3 size: 15 residues. Unmatched junction bases numbered 7, after V lost 4 bases and J lost 1 base. The CDR3 DNA reads as TGTGCCAGCAGCCATTCTTCTAGCGGCCAAGAGACCCAGTACTTC. Residues: CASSHSSSGQETQYF.

This clone turned up a few times. The chain has TRBV5-4 and TRBJ2-7; 8 bases map to TRBD2. The CDR3 loop spans 13 amino acids. From germline, CDR1 is SGHNT and CDR2 YYREEE (reference sequence). The ends lost 6 bases at V and 7 bases at J; junction bases unmatched: 9. The chain's CDR3 is CASTPGRGEEQYF. The CDR3 DNA follows: TGTGCCAGCACCCCCGGGCGGGGGGAAGAGCAGTACTTC.

This clone was detected only a few times. The CDR3 region is CASSSGQGIAYEQYF. The CDR3 nucleotides read TGTGCCAGCAGCTCGGGACAGGGCATTGCCTACGAGCAGTACTTC. The chain couples TRBV7-9 to TRBJ2-7; 9 bases map to TRBD1. Germline V gives CDR1 SEHNR, CDR2 FQNEAQ (reference sequence). This CDR3 region has 15 residues. With V trimmed by 4 bases and J by 2 bases, 6 bases remained unmatched.

CDR3 sequence: CASIRRQGLSEQFF. CDR3 coding DNA: TGTGCCAGCATCCGGAGACAGGGTCTGAGTGAGCAGTTCTTC. This chain links TRBV6-5 with TRBJ2-1, with 7 positions matching TRBD1. CDR3 length equals 14 residues. From germline, CDR1 is MNHEY and CDR2 SVGAGI. J gave up 9 bases and V 7 bases, and 12 bases lay outside the gene matches.

This clone has only a few counts. The rearrangement links TRBV23-1 to TRBJ2-7; weak D call: TRBD2 (6 bases). TRBV23-1 has ORF status, its function being uncertain. The V end was cut by 6 bases, the J end by 3 bases, with 36 bases between. This CDR3 contains 21 residues. CDR3 sequence reads: CASRRQPQARGGAVKDYEQYF. The DNA of the CDR3 is TGCGCCAGCAGGCGACAACCGCAAGCTCGAGGAGGGGCCGTGAAGGACTACGAGCAGTACTTC.

The gene calls are TRBV5-1 and TRBJ2-5; D gene unclear. Germline-derived CDR1 and CDR2 are SGHRS and YFSETQ. The germline V and J ends were trimmed by 6 bases and 0 bases, with 15 bases remaining between them. The length of the CDR3 is 15 residues. The CDR3 protein is CASKFVSGNQETQYF. The CDR3, as DNA: TGCGCCAGCAAGTTCGTGTCAGGAAACCAAGAGACCCAGTACTTC.

This clone has just a few counts. The sample carries other DNA sequences with the same CDR3. The V call is TRBV18, the J call TRBJ2-2, with TRBD1 matching over 8 bases. Germline CDR1 is KGHSH and CDR2 is LQKENI. Losses at the gene ends were 2 bases for V and 1 base for J; bases not matched to a gene: 0. The CDR3 is 15 amino acids. CDR3 amino acids: CASSPGTGNTGELFF. The CDR3 nucleotides are TGTGCCAGCTCACCAGGGACAGGGAACACCGGGGAGCTGTTTTTT.

The chain carries TRBV5-1 and TRBJ2-1; 10 bases are a match to TRBD1. V shed 1 base, J shed 8 bases, and the junction held 6 bases outside the gene matches. Germline V gives CDR1 SGHRS, CDR2 YFSETQ. The CDR3 is 15 amino acids. CDR3 DNA: TGCGCCAGCAGCTTGAGAGGGACAGGGGACGATGAGCAGTTCTTC. It yields the protein CASSLRGTGDDEQFF.

The chain carries TRBV29-1 and TRBJ1-1; D perhaps matches TRBD1 (5 bases). V gave up 5 bases and J gave up 2 bases, with 12 bases separating them. CDR3 size: 13 residues. Germline V lookup: CDR1 SQVTM, CDR2 ANQGSEA. The CDR3 here is CSVRLGGNTEAFF. In nucleotides, the CDR3 is TGCAGCGTTAGATTGGGGGGAAACACTGAAGCTTTCTTT.

In DNA form, the CDR3 reads TGTGCCAGCAGCCTTAATACAGGGGACTATGGCTACACCTTC. This sequence encodes CASSLNTGDYGYTF. The chain uses TRBV4-2 and TRBJ1-2; 7 bases fit TRBD1. V trimming: 4 bases; J trimming: 3 bases; junction bases outside the gene matches: 5. This CDR3 has 14 amino acids. Germline CDR1 LGHNA, CDR2 YNFKEQ.

This sequence joins TRBV29-1 and TRBJ2-7, with 8 nucleotides matching TRBD1. CDR3 length: 12 residues. CDR1 is SQVTM and CDR2 is ANQGSEA in the germline V gene. V lost 8 bases to trimming and J lost 5 bases; unmatched junction nucleotides: 8. CDR3 protein: CSIGTGDNEQYF. CDR3 nucleotides: TGCAGCATAGGGACAGGTGATAACGAGCAGTACTTC.

This clone was detected only a few times. This rearrangement joins TRBV28 to TRBJ1-4; no reliable D call. Germline V CDR1 and CDR2: MDHEN, SYDVKM. The CDR3 has 12 amino acids. Trimming removed 5 bases from V and 6 bases from J, with 7 bases in between. CDR3 in amino acids: CASSSRDEKLFF. CDR3 in DNA: TGTGCCAGCAGTAGTCGAGATGAAAAACTGTTTTTT.

The J gene is TRBJ2-6, the V gene TRBV5-1, with D uncertain. V was pared by 4 bases and J by 0 bases, with 11 bases between. The CDR3 length is 16 residues. In germline, CDR1 is SGHRS, CDR2 YFSETQ. The CDR3 is CASSLPSLSGANVLTF. CDR3 in DNA: TGCGCCAGCAGCCTGCCTAGTCTCTCTGGGGCCAACGTCCTGACTTTC. Supplemented by reference TRBV5-1 and TRBJ2-6, the full variable domain reads KAGVTQTPRYLIKTRGQQVTLSCSPISGHRSVSWYQQTPGQGLQFLFEYFSETQRNKGNFPGRFSGRQFSNSRSEMNVSTLELGDSALYLCASSLPSLSGANVLTFGAGSRLTVL.

V and J are TRBV19 and TRBJ2-5, with 8 bases matching TRBD1. The CDR3 spans 13 residues. V was pared by 5 bases and J by 5 bases, with 4 bases of the junction left unmatched. Germline V gene sequence: CDR1 LNHDA, CDR2 SQIVND (reference sequence). The CDR3 reads CASSGWTGETQYF. CDR3 nucleotides: TGTGCCAGTAGTGGCTGGACAGGGGAGACCCAGTACTTC.

The table lists this clone with a few counts. V is TRBV7-9 and J is TRBJ1-5; D is ambiguous. From germline, CDR1 is SEHNR and CDR2 FQNEAQ (reference sequence). The CDR3 is made up of 19 amino acids. Trimming shortened V by 3 bases and J by 2 bases, and 23 bases separated the two germline ends. The CDR3 sequence is CASSFWPDPGSRGNQPQHF. The CDR3 DNA reads TGTGCCAGCAGCTTTTGGCCGGACCCGGGGAGTAGGGGCAATCAGCCCCAGCATTTT.

This chain links TRBV5-1 with TRBJ2-3; 11 nucleotides match TRBD2. Germline loops: CDR1 SGHRS, CDR2 YFSETQ. This CDR3 has 16 residues. Trimming took 5 bases from V and 2 from J; bases not matched to a gene: 7. The CDR3 is CASRHGLAGSTDTQYF. The CDR3 DNA sequence: TGCGCCAGCAGACACGGACTAGCGGGCTCCACAGATACGCAGTATTTT.

The V gene is TRBV4-3, the J gene TRBJ2-1, with 7 bases fitting TRBD1. This CDR3 is 16 amino acids long. The V segment lost 1 base and the J segment 1 base; nucleotides outside the gene matches: 4. The germline V gene encodes CDR1 LGHNA and CDR2 YSLEER. The CDR3: CASSQGQGWSYNEQFF. The CDR3 bases are TGCGCCAGCAGCCAAGGACAGGGTTGGTCCTACAATGAGCAGTTCTTC.

This clone has more than one count but fewer than ten. This chain connects TRBV5-1 to TRBJ1-5; tentative D call: TRBD1 (6 bases). The CDR3 is 15 amino acids. CDR1 and CDR2 from the germline V gene are SGHRS and YFSETQ. Trimming took off 0 bases at V and 4 bases at J, with 11 bases between the two ends. CDR3 loop: CASSLDGGQNQPQHF. CDR3 sequence (DNA): TGCGCCAGCAGCTTGGACGGGGGGCAGAATCAGCCCCAGCATTTT.

In its sample, this clone was seen a few times. The chain recombines TRBV19 with TRBJ2-7; perhaps TRBD1 as D (5 bases). V gave up 3 bases and J gave up 2 bases, with 20 bases separating them. This CDR3 is 17 amino acids long. CDR1 and CDR2 (germline): LNHDA, SQIVND (reference sequence). CDR3 bases: TGTGCCAGTAGTATTGAGTCCGAGATGACAGTACCCTACGAGCAGTACTTC. Translation: CASSIESEMTVPYEQYF. The entire variable domain, with the rest obtained from reference TRBV19 and TRBJ2-7, is as follows: DGGITQSPKYLFRKEGQNVTLSCEQNLNHDAMYWYRQDPGQGLRLIYYSQIVNDFQKGDIAEGYSVSREKKESFPLTVTSAQKNPTAFYLCASSIESEMTVPYEQYFGPGTRLTVT.